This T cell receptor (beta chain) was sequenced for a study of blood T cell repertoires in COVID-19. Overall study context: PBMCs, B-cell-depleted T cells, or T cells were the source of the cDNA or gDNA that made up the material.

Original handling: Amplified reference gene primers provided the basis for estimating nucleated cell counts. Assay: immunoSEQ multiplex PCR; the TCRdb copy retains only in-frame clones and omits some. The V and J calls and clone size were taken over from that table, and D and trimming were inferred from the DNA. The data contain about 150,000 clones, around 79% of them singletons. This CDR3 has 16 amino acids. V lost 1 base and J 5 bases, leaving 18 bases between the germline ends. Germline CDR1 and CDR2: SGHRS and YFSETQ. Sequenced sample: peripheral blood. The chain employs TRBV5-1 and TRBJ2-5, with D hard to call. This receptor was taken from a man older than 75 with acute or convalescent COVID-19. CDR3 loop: CASSLSPQVQSETQYF. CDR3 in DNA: TGCGCCAGCAGCTTGTCCCCGCAAGTACAATCGGAGACCCAGTACTTC.